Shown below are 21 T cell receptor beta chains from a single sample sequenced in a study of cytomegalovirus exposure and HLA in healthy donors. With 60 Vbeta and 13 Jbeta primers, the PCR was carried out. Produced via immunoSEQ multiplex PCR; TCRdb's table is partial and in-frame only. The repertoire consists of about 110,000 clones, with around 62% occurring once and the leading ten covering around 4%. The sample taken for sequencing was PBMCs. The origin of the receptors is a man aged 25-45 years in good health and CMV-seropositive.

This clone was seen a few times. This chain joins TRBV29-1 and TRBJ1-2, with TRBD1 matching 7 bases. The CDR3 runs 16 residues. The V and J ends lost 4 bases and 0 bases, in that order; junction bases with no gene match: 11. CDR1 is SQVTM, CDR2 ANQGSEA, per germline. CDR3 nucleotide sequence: TGCAGCGTTGTCCCTCCCGGGACAGACGCTAACTATGGCTACACCTTC. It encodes CSVVPPGTDANYGYTF.

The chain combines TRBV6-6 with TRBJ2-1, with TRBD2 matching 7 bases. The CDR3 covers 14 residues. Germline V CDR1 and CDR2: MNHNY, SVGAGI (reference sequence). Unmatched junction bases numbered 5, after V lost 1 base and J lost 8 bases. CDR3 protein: CASSYFGGEDEQFF. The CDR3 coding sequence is TGTGCCAGCAGTTACTTTGGGGGGGAGGATGAGCAGTTCTTC.

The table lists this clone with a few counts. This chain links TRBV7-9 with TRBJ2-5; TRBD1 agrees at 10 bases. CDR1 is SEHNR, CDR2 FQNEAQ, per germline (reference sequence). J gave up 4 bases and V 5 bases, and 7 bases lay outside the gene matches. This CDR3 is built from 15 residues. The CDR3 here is CASSLWTGGVETQYF. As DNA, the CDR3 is TGTGCCAGCAGCCTTTGGACAGGGGGGGTAGAGACCCAGTACTTC.

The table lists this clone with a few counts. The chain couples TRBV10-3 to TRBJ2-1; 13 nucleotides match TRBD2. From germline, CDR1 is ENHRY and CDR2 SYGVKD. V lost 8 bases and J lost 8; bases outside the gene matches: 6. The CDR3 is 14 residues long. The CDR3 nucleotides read TGTGCCATCGGACCCGGACTAGCGGGGGATGAGCAGTTCTTC. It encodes CAIGPGLAGDEQFF.

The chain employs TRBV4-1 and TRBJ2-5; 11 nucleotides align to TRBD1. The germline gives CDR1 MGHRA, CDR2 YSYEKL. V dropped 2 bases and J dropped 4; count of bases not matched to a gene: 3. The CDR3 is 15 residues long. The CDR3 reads CASSQQDRGRETQYF. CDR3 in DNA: TGCGCCAGCAGCCAACAGGACAGGGGGCGAGAGACCCAGTACTTC.

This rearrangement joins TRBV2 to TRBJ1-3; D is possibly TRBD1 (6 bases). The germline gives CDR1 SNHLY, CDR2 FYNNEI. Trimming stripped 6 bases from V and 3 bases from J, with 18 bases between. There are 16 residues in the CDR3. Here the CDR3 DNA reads TGTGCCAGCAGCGGGCTAACGGGGGGGCTTGGAAACACCATATATTTT. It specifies CASSGLTGGLGNTIYF.

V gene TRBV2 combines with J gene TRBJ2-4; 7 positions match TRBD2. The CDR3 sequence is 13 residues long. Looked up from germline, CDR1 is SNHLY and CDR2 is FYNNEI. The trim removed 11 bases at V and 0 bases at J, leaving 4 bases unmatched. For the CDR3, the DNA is TGTGCCGGGGGGGAGGTAGCCAAAAACATTCAGTACTTC. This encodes CAGGEVAKNIQYF. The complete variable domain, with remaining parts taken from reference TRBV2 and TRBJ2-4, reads EPEVTQTPSHQVTQMGQEVILRCVPISNHLYFYWYRQILGQKVEFLVSFYNNEISEKSEIFDDQFSVERPDGSNFTLKIRSTKLEDSAMYFCAGGEVAKNIQYFGAGTRLSVL.

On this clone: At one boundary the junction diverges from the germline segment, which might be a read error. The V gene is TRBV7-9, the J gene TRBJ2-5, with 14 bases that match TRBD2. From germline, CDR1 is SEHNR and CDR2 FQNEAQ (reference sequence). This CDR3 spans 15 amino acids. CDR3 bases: TGTTCCAGCAGCCAACGGACTAGCGGGAGGGAGACCCAGTACTTC. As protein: CSSSQRTSGRETQYF.

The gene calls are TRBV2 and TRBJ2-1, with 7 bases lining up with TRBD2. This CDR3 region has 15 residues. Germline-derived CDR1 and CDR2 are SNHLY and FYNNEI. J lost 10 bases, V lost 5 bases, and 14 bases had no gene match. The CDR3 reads CASSSLGGSPGEQFF. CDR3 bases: TGTGCCAGCAGTAGCCTCGGGGGGTCGCCCGGGGAGCAGTTCTTC.

The CDR3 region has the DNA TGTGCCAGCAGTTTATCGGAGGAAAAACTGTTTTTT. It encodes CASSLSEEKLFF. This rearrangement joins TRBV5-6 to TRBJ1-4; D unresolved. The CDR3 length is 12 residues. Trimming left V 5 bases short and J 8 bases short, with 10 bases between. CDR1 is SGHDT and CDR2 is YYEEEE in the germline V gene.

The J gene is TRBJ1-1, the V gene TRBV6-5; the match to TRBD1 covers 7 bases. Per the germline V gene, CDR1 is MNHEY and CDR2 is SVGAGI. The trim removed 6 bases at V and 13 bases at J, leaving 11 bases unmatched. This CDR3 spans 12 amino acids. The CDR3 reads CASSSAGRDSFF. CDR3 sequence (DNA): TGTGCCAGCAGCTCCGCCGGGAGGGACAGTTTCTTT.

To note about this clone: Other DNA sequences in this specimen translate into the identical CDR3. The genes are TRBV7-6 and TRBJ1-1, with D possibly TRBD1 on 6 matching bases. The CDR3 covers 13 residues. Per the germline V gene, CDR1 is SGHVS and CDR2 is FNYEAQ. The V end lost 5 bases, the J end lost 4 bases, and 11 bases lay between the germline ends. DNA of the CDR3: TGTGCCAGCAGCCCAGGGGTCGGCACTGAAGCTTTCTTT. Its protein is CASSPGVGTEAFF. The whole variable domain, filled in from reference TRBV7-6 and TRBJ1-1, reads GAGVSQSPRYKVTKRGQDVALRCDPISGHVSLYWYRQALGQGPEFLTYFNYEAQQDKSGLPNDRFSAERPEGSISTLTIQRTEQRDSAMYRCASSPGVGTEAFFGQGTRLTVV.

The CDR3 protein is CASSERTGGLTDTQYF. The CDR3 region has the DNA TGTGCCAGCTCGGAAAGGACAGGGGGCCTGACAGATACGCAGTATTTT. The gene calls are TRBV18 and TRBJ2-3; TRBD1 matches at 11 bases. CDR1 KGHSH and CDR2 LQKENI come from the germline V gene. This CDR3 contains 16 residues. V shed 6 bases and J 3 bases; nucleotides not matched to a gene: 8. Looking up the rest from reference TRBV18 and TRBJ2-3 gives the full variable domain: NAGVMQNPRHLVRRRGQEARLRCSPMKGHSHVYWYRQLPEEGLKFMVYLQKENIIDESGMPKERFSAEFPKEGPSILRIQQVVRGDSAAYFCASSERTGGLTDTQYFGPGTRLTVL.

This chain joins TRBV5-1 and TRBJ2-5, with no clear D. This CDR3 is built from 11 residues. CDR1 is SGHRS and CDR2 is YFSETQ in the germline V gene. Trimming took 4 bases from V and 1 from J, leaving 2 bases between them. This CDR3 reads CASSLQETQYF. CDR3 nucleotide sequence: TGCGCCAGCAGCCTCCAAGAGACCCAGTACTTC.

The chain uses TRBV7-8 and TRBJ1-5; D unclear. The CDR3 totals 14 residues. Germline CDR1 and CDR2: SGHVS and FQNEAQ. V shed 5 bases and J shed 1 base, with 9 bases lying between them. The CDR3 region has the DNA TGTGCCAGCAGCGTGACCGGGAGCAATCAGCCCCAGCATTTT. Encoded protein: CASSVTGSNQPQHF.

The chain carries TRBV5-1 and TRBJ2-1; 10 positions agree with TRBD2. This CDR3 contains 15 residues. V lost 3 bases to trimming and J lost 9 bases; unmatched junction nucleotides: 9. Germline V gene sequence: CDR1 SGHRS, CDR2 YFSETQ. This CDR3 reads CASSSSGGLPAEQFF. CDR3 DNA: TGCGCCAGCAGCTCTAGCGGGGGACTTCCGGCTGAGCAGTTCTTC.

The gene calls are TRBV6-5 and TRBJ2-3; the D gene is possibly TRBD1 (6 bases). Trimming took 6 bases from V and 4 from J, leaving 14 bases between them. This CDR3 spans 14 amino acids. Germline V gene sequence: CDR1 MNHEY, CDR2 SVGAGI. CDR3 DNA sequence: TGTGCCAGCAGCCAGGGGACGAGTTCAGATACGCAGTATTTT. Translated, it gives CASSQGTSSDTQYF.

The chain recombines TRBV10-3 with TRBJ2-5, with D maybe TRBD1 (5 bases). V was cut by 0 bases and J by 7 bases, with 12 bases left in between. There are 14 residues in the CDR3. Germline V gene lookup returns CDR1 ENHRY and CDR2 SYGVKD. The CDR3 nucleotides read TGTGCCATCAGTGAGTCGGGCAGAACAGGGACCCAGTACTTC. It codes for CAISESGRTGTQYF.

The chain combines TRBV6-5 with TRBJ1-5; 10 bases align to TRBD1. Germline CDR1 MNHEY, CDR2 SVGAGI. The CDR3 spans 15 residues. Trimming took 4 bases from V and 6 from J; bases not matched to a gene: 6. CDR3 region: CASSSDRGLGQPQHF. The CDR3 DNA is TGTGCCAGCAGTTCCGACAGGGGGCTGGGTCAGCCCCAGCATTTT.

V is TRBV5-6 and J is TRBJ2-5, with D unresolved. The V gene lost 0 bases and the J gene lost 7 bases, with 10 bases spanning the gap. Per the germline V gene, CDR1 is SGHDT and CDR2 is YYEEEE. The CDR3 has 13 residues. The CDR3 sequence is CASSLDSPGTQYF. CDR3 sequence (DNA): TGTGCCAGCAGCTTGGACTCCCCGGGGACCCAGTACTTC.

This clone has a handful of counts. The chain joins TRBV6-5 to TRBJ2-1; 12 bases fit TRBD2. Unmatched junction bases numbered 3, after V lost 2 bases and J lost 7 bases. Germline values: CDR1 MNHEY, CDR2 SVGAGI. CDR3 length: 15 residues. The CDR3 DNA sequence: TGTGCCAGCAGTTACCTAGCGGGGGGGCGGAATGAGCAGTTCTTC. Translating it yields CASSYLAGGRNEQFF.